This T cell receptor beta chain was captured by sequencing in a study of cytomegalovirus exposure and HLA in healthy donors (dated by TCRdb to the late 2010s). General notes on the study: An earlier analysis of a few hundred of the donors reported under 300 Gb of sequence data and around 110 million unique TCR beta sequences obtained from approximately 180 million T cells. An early release covering around 630 HLA-typed donors comprised about 310 gigabases of sequencing data and approximately 85 million unique TCR sequences. Among the roughly 370 genotyped donors, more than 70% belonged to the genetic ancestry cluster associated with self-reported Caucasian donors. The study aimed to test whether cataloging public T cell receptors could reveal signatures of past pathogen exposure. The study profiled the T cell repertoires of more than 500 subjects by immunosequencing and related them to cytomegalovirus serostatus. A separate validation cohort of over a hundred different subjects was used in addition to the approximately 640-subject first cohort. To predict cytomegalovirus infection status, the study brought together high-throughput TCR immunosequencing, statistical association of individual TCRs with disease status, and machine learning. To study patterns of TCR occurrence, a later analysis re-analyzed previously published TCR beta repertoires from 700 or so donors and added high-resolution HLA genotyping. In the later analysis, no new phenotypic data were used to find candidate immune exposures; instead, reliance was placed on TCR beta sequences and their occurrence across donors. An earlier analysis of 587 of the donors used high-throughput TCR beta sequencing to judge whether each TCR beta V gene segment behaved as functional or pseudogenic. Alongside the repertoire data, information on donor age, sex, ethnicity and CMV serostatus was compiled. A later genetic analysis used genome-wide SNP genotypes for about 60% of the roughly 670 donors, treating that subset as a discovery cohort. Every repertoire in the discovery cohort had been generated on one and the same sequencing platform. HLA typing covered class I and class II loci at four-digit resolution. Typing coverage varied by locus: roughly 629-630 donors for A, B, C, DRB1 and DQB1; approximately 500 for DQA1; around 570 for DPA1; roughly 450 for DPB1. Roughly 5 DR-DQ haplotypes were treated as single units for association and clustering because of strong linkage in the cohort. Among a few hundred genotyped donors of the cohort, an average of about 240,000 unique TCR beta nucleotide sequences were sequenced per donor, approximately 20% of them non-productive.

Beyond this particular receptor, the publication reports: Cytomegalovirus status was reported to be diagnosed by the classifier with high specificity and sensitivity in both the original and validation cohorts. Across donors, most TCR sequences were observed very rarely, whereas some public TCRs were present in many individuals. A further reported finding was that TCR beta sequences accurately predicted the HLA-A and HLA-B alleles for most subjects in the first cohort. An earlier analysis of roughly 570 of the donors showed that most TCR beta V segments appeared in productive rearrangements either about 87% or about 30% of the time, which broadly matched IMGT annotations. The 87-base-pair reads could not distinguish some IMGT-functional V segments, including TRBV6-2 and TRBV6-3, so those segments were excluded. A total of 164 TCR beta chains were listed by the study as associated with cytomegalovirus. A few of the identified cytomegalovirus-associated TCR beta chains were confirmed in vitro to be specific for cytomegalovirus antigens. In a later analysis, about 17,000 TCR beta sequences were associated with specific HLA alleles at a false discovery rate of 0.05. A cluster of highly shared sequence variants was judged likely to be a technical artifact of the sequencing pipeline. A later analysis found that TCR association rates varied across HLA loci, with DRB1 alleles showing the most associated TCRs and HLA-C alleles the fewest. Correlated functional status among segregating V segments might reflect linkage disequilibrium, but an unknown experimental factor could not be ruled out. A later analysis reported that several top co-occurrence clusters appeared linked to parvovirus B19, influenza, CMV and Epstein-Barr virus. Because HLA typing was unavailable for some donors at each locus, only the typed subset was used in association tests. A later genetic analysis reported fewer N-insertions in productive TCRs among donors in an Asian-associated ancestry cluster than the roughly 650-donor mean. Most CMV-associated TCR beta chains appeared to be HLA-restricted in a later analysis, and the HLA associations seemed to be driven largely by CMV exposure. Strong co-occurrence of HLA alleles, especially DR and DQ, made assigning TCR associations to individual alleles difficult. Sequencing depth was assumed to be roughly uniform across donors in the presence/absence analyses, though that assumption may not hold. The only immune exposure information available for the cohort was CMV serostatus. It was suggested by the authors that the approach could potentially be generalized to other disease states and immunological phenotypes. Only TCR beta chains were sequenced in this cohort, and the absence of alpha or paired-chain data limited detectable features. A later analysis found that HLA-associated TCR beta chains were more clonally expanded and had lower generation probabilities than equally common non-associated chains. The earlier analysis of approximately 590 of the donors excluded roughly 17 rarely observed V segments, including chromosome 9 orphons, because counts were too low. An association between a missense DCLRE1C variant and V-gene and J-gene trimming of TCR beta chains was found in a later genetic analysis and replicated in an independent cohort.

As regards this clone: No cognate antigen has been identified for it. Base-call qualities are not available, and no considerably larger clone is one nucleotide away.

The cohort was made up of 500 to 800 healthy bone marrow donors. At the time of sampling, every cohort member was nominally healthy, though immune exposures that went unrecorded were likely present. The donor tested CMV seropositive and was one of the 289 seropositive cohort members. A peripheral blood sample was provided by each donor, and peripheral blood mononuclear cells were used for TCR beta sequencing. The Qiagen DNeasy Blood Extraction Kit was used to extract genomic DNA from the blood cell samples. The CDR3 starts with the cysteine, ends with the phenylalanine, and has 15 residues. Only CDR3 DNA remains: 45 bases, in frame from the first base. Trimming takes 0 bases off V and 10 bases off J; junction bases not matched to a gene: 4. CDR1 and CDR2 are read off the germline V gene (reference sequence) as MNHEY and SMNVEV. Library construction relied on the immunoSEQ multiplex PCR assay. The multiplex PCR relied on a mix of 60 forward primers for TCR Vbeta segments and 13 reverse primers for TCR Jbeta segments. A multiplex PCR assay on genomic DNA amplified the CDR3 region of rearranged TCR beta genes. The Illumina HiSeq System was used to sequence the amplified TCR beta libraries as 87-base-pair reads. In the authors' own workflow: Across the 500 to 700 repertoires, a later analysis counted tens of millions of unique TCR beta chains, roughly 11 million of which were shared by at least two donors. Raw reads were error-corrected and collapsed into unique sequences by a nearest-neighbor algorithm in which closely related sequences were merged to remove PCR and sequencing errors. To assign V, D and J gene segments, CDR3 sequences were aligned to IMGT reference sequences. Each retained sequence needed at least a six-nucleotide match to both a V gene segment and a J gene segment. A rearrangement counted as productive if the CDR3 had no stop codons and remained in frame with V and J, and every other rearrangement counted as non-productive. Following IMGT convention, CDR3 was defined as the stretch from the second conserved V-encoded cysteine up to the conserved J-encoded phenylalanine. The earlier analysis of 587 of the donors excluded any sequence lacking an unambiguous match to a single V gene segment. In an earlier analysis of approximately 610 of the donors, V segments were called functional above 56.7% productive rearrangements and were called segregating when the between-donor standard deviation exceeded 5%. A statistical classification framework was built to diagnose cytomegalovirus status from the catalog of TCR beta chain sequences. A later analysis assigned V and J genes by comparing TCR nucleotide sequences with IMGT/GENE-DB human TR gene sequences. A later analysis assigned CDR3 sequences and most-parsimonious VDJ recombination scenarios with the TCRdist pipeline. In a later analysis, each TCR beta chain was defined by its CDR3 amino acid sequence together with its V-gene family, and reads lacking a unique V-gene family were excluded. In a later analysis, a few hundred highly shared, low-generation-probability nucleotide sequences were removed to address suspected cross-contamination and a sequencing artifact. In a later analysis, a clonal expansion index was calculated for each public chain from normalized within-repertoire ranks of inferred template counts. Generation probabilities in a later analysis came from a VDJ recombination model fitted to out-of-frame rearrangements, and those results were checked against IGoR. In a later analysis, hypergeometric tests were used to score TCR-TCR, TCR-HLA and TCR-CMV co-occurrence, with a repertoire-size bias correction applied to TCR pairs. In a later analysis, false discovery rates were estimated by permuting HLA or CMV assignments 20 times. In a later analysis, co-occurring TCRs were grouped using DBSCAN, and TCRdist sequence similarity was added for clustering within HLA-allele-positive subsets. For co-occurrence clustering, repertoires with fewer than 30,000 or more than 120,000 public chains were excluded, along with 4 to 6 repertoires with anomalous nucleotide sharing. The immuneACCESS repertoire file appears here via TCRdb, limited to in-frame rearrangements. These files lack a portion of the clones; in checked studies, under half of the deficit traces to unresolved V genes, and the cause of the others is not known. V and J calls and clone size are copied from that table; D and trimming were computed from the DNA. For this sample there are about 100,000 clones; 65% to 80% appear just once. Approximately 6.4% of the sample belongs to the ten largest clones.

This sequence originates from a man aged 40-49 years in good health and CMV-seropositive. Here the chain combines TRBV27 and TRBJ1-6; 9 bases in between match TRBD1. Sequenced material: PBMCs. The DNA reads as follows: TGTGCCAGCAGTTTATCCGGGACAGGGAACTCACCCCTCCACTTT. This codes for CASSLSGTGNSPLHF.